The T cell receptor beta chain under discussion was sequenced for a study of T cells in Graves' hyperthyroidism and ophthalmopathy. Whole-study context: It was at initial diagnosis, before any treatment, that peripheral blood was collected. Study observations and caveats: Median prediction lead before ophthalmopathy onset was 6.5 months with the model. Researchers found most expanded thyroid clonotypes above 0.001 in blood as well.

Amplified TCR beta CDR3 regions derived from RNA transcripts. The TCR CDR3 was amplified in a first-round RT-PCR using the HTBI primer set. A single record per CDR3 protein comes from TCRdb applying MiXCR to the multiplex PCR reads. The sample yields 400,000 or so distinct CDR3 sequences, nearly 15% seen once. For the diagnoses, clinical symptoms, serum thyroxine and TRAb, thyroid ultrasound and orbital computed tomography were used. A note on this clonotype: Its antigen remains unknown.

V was cut by 1 base and J by 3 bases, with 2 bases left in between. Germline CDR1 reads LGHDT; CDR2 reads YNNKEL (reference sequence). This CDR3 contains 12 residues. The origin of this receptor is a woman in her fifties or sixties with Graves' ophthalmopathy. The chain has TRBV3-1 and TRBJ2-3; D is uncertain. The sample was blood. In DNA, the CDR3 is TGTGCCAGCAGCCAAGCGACAGATACGCAGTATTTT. This sequence encodes CASSQATDTQYF.